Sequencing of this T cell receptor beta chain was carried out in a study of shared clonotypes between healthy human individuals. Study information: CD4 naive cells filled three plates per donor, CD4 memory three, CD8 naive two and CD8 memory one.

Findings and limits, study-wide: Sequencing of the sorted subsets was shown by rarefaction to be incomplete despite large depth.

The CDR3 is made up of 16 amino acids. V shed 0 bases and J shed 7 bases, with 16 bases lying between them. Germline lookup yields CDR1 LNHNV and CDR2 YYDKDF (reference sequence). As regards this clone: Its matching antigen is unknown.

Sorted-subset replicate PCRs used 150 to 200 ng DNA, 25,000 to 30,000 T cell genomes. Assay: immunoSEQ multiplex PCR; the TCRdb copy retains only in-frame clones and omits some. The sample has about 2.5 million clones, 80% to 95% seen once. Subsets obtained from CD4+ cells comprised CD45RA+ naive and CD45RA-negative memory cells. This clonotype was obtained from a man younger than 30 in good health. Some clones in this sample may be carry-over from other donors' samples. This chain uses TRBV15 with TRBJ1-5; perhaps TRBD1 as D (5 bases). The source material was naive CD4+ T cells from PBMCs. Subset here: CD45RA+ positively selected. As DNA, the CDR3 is TGTGCCACCAGCAGAGAGCCGGGACGGGAGGGACAGCCCCAGCATTTT. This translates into CATSREPGREGQPQHF.